The 8 T cell receptor beta chains presented below share a single source sample, sequenced in a study of PD-1 blockade in classical Hodgkin lymphoma. The time point here: cycle 4 day 1 (C4D1), after six to seven weeks of nivolumab. There was relapse after autologous stem cell transplantation in every patient, and there was variation in brentuximab vedotin exposure. Sequencing used immunoSEQ multiplex PCR; TCRdb keeps in-frame clones, though not all of them. The sample lists 30,000 to 50,000 clones, 70% to 80% occurring once. The specimen comprised peripheral blood mononuclear cells (PBMCs), sampled before the fourth cycle of nivolumab. The receptors come from a human donor with classical Hodgkin lymphoma.

The J gene is TRBJ2-1, the V gene TRBV4-2, with D unresolved. V was pared by 2 bases and J by 2 bases, with 4 bases between. CDR1 and CDR2 from the germline V gene are LGHNA and YNFKEQ. This CDR3 spans 13 amino acids. This CDR3 is CASSQNTYNEQFF. In nucleotides, the CDR3 is TGTGCCAGCAGCCAAAATACCTACAATGAGCAGTTCTTC.

The chain couples TRBV5-5 to TRBJ2-7, with D maybe TRBD1 (6 bases). The V end lost 0 bases, the J end lost 4 bases, and 11 bases lay between the germline ends. CDR1 is SGHKS and CDR2 is YYEKEE in the germline V gene (reference sequence). This CDR3 is built from 14 residues. CDR3: CASSLDRVRYEQYF. Written as DNA, the CDR3 is TGTGCCAGCAGCTTGGACAGGGTTAGGTACGAGCAGTACTTC.

V and J are TRBV7-2 and TRBJ2-3; 11 bases match TRBD2. CDR1 SGHTA and CDR2 FQGNSA come from the germline V gene. Losses at the gene ends were 1 base for V and 4 bases for J; bases not matched to a gene: 1. The CDR3 consists of 15 residues. The chain's CDR3 is CASSLVAGGPDTQYF. The CDR3 nucleotides read TGTGCCAGCAGCTTAGTAGCGGGGGGGCCAGATACGCAGTATTTT. Together with reference TRBV7-2 and TRBJ2-3, the CDR3 gives the full variable domain: GAGVSQSPSNKVTEKGKDVELRCDPISGHTALYWYRQSLGQGLEFLIYFQGNSAPDKSGLPSDRFSAERTGGSVSTLTIQRTQQEDSAVYLCASSLVAGGPDTQYFGPGTRLTVL.

This clone has a count of ten or more. The rearrangement uses TRBV19 and TRBJ1-5, with D unresolved. This CDR3 comprises 14 residues. Trimming took 3 bases from V and 6 from J, leaving 12 bases between them. The germline V gene has CDR1 LNHDA and CDR2 SQIVND (reference sequence). Written as DNA, the CDR3 is TGTGCCAGTAGTATGCGGTCCAAAGCTCAGCCCCAGCATTTT. Its translation is CASSMRSKAQPQHF.

The chain links TRBV5-1 to TRBJ2-7, with a possible D match to TRBD1 (5 bases). Germline CDR1 is SGHRS and CDR2 is YFSETQ. The V gene lost 4 bases and the J gene lost 3 bases, with 14 bases spanning the gap. The CDR3 is made up of 14 amino acids. CDR3 residues: CASSVLGARYEQYF. The CDR3 bases are TGCGCCAGCAGCGTATTAGGGGCCCGCTACGAGCAGTACTTC.

The chain couples TRBV6-5 to TRBJ1-2; possibly TRBD1 for D (5 bases). Per the germline V gene, CDR1 is MNHEY and CDR2 is SVGAGI. The CDR3 length is 13 residues. Trimming took off 5 bases at V and 7 bases at J, with 14 bases between the two ends. DNA of the CDR3: TGTGCCAGCAGTACCCGGCGGGGGGGTGGCTACACCTTC. Its translation is CASSTRRGGGYTF.

This chain joins TRBV19 and TRBJ2-1; 8 positions match TRBD2. Germline loops: CDR1 LNHDA, CDR2 SQIVND (reference sequence). This CDR3 contains 15 residues. V trimming: 2 bases; J trimming: 5 bases; junction bases outside the gene matches: 5. The CDR3 nucleotides are TGTGCCAGTAGTATAACACTGGGACTAGACAATGAGCAGTTCTTC. It codes for CASSITLGLDNEQFF.

The chain links TRBV14 to TRBJ2-7; D is ambiguous. CDR1 is SGHDN and CDR2 is FVKESK in the germline V gene. The CDR3 has 14 residues. V lost 0 bases, J lost 3 bases, and 9 bases lay in between. In DNA form, the CDR3 reads TGTGCCAGCAGCCAAGAGCCATCATTCTACGAGCAGTACTTC. Amino acids: CASSQEPSFYEQYF.